These T cell receptor beta chains were read from a single sample in a study of vaccination and CD4 T cells after COVID-19. TCRdb redid the calling of the PCR reads with MiXCR, one entry per CDR3 protein. The table has around 19,000 distinct CDR3 sequences, 55% seen once. For these receptors, no antigen is known. Input material: CD4+ T cells from blood, cultured in vitro. All receptors come from a human donor who had recovered from COVID-19. The CDR3 runs from the conserved cysteine through the conserved F or W. Fields, in order: clone size, V gene, J gene, D gene, CDR3 protein, CDR3 DNA. A D gene is named only where the DNA matches it firmly. Some rows mark clone size as missing; the rest say once, few, many or name a class of expanded clone.

clone size: NA
V gene: TRBV20-1
J gene: TRBJ1-1
D gene: NA
CDR3 protein: CSARDRRGHTEAFF
CDR3 DNA: TGCAGTGCTAGAGATCGCAGAGGGCACACTGAAGCTTTCTTT

clone size: NA
V gene: TRBV7-6
J gene: TRBJ2-2
D gene: NA
CDR3 protein: CASSSQTGELFF
CDR3 DNA: TGTGCCAGCAGCTCACAGACCGGGGAGCTGTTTTTT

clone size: NA
V gene: TRBV11-3
J gene: TRBJ2-3
D gene: NA
CDR3 protein: CASSSPRGRDTQYF
CDR3 DNA: TGTGCCAGCAGCTCGCCCCGGGGCCGGGATACGCAGTATTTT

clone size: NA
V gene: TRBV7-2
J gene: TRBJ2-2
D gene: TRBD1
CDR3 protein: CASSSNRGVNTGELFF
CDR3 DNA: TGTGCCAGCAGCTCTAACAGGGGGGTGAACACCGGGGAGCTGTTTTTT

clone size: NA
V gene: TRBV24-1
J gene: TRBJ2-5
D gene: NA
CDR3 protein: CATSDGQLARETQYF
CDR3 DNA: TGTGCCACCAGTGATGGGCAGCTAGCGAGAGAGACCCAGTACTTC

clone size: NA
V gene: TRBV6-5
J gene: TRBJ2-7
D gene: TRBD2
CDR3 protein: CASSYGTSARGYEQYF
CDR3 DNA: TGTGCCAGCAGTTACGGGACTAGCGCGAGGGGCTACGAGCAGTACTTC

clone size: few
V gene: TRBV11-3
J gene: TRBJ2-3
D gene: TRBD2
CDR3 protein: CASSRTSGTDTQYF
CDR3 DNA: TGTGCCAGCAGCCGGACTAGCGGCACAGATACGCAGTATTTT

clone size: few
V gene: TRBV7-3
J gene: TRBJ1-1
D gene: TRBD1
CDR3 protein: CASSQFDRGSATEAFF
CDR3 DNA: TGTGCCAGCAGCCAGTTCGACAGGGGGTCGGCCACTGAAGCTTTCTTT

clone size: NA
V gene: TRBV11-2
J gene: TRBJ2-5
D gene: NA
CDR3 protein: CASSLIRGGMETQYF
CDR3 DNA: TGTGCCAGCAGCTTAATTAGGGGCGGGATGGAGACCCAGTACTTC

clone size: NA
V gene: TRBV11-2
J gene: TRBJ2-1
D gene: NA
CDR3 protein: CASSPIPPEQFF
CDR3 DNA: TGTGCCAGCAGTCCCATACCCCCCGAGCAGTTCTTC

clone size: few
V gene: TRBV20-1
J gene: TRBJ1-5
D gene: NA
CDR3 protein: CSAREGAGGQPQHF
CDR3 DNA: TGCAGTGCTAGAGAGGGGGCGGGGGGACAGCCCCAGCATTTT

clone size: NA
V gene: TRBV2
J gene: TRBJ2-5
D gene: TRBD2
CDR3 protein: CASSGDSGGAGAQYF
CDR3 DNA: TGTGCCAGCAGTGGGGACAGCGGGGGGGCCGGGGCCCAGTACTTC

clone size: few
V gene: TRBV7-2
J gene: TRBJ1-5
D gene: NA
CDR3 protein: CASSSLGWGSQPQHF
CDR3 DNA: TGTGCCAGCAGCTCCCTCGGGTGGGGGAGTCAGCCCCAGCATTTT

clone size: few
V gene: TRBV20-1
J gene: TRBJ1-5
D gene: TRBD1
CDR3 protein: CSARPGGSGLGQPQHF
CDR3 DNA: TGCAGTGCTAGGCCAGGGGGGTCGGGCCTTGGTCAGCCCCAGCATTTT

clone size: NA
V gene: TRBV10-3
J gene: TRBJ2-2
D gene: NA
CDR3 protein: CAIKADSTFTGELFF
CDR3 DNA: TGTGCCATCAAGGCGGATTCCACCTTCACCGGGGAGCTGTTTTTT

clone size: few
V gene: TRBV6-2/TRBV6-3
J gene: TRBJ2-5
D gene: NA
CDR3 protein: CASSYPGVTLGETQYF
CDR3 DNA: TGTGCCAGCAGTTATCCGGGGGTAACCCTCGGCGAGACCCAGTACTTC

clone size: NA
V gene: TRBV4-1
J gene: TRBJ2-2
D gene: TRBD2
CDR3 protein: CASSQLPSGSGTGELFF
CDR3 DNA: TGCGCCAGCAGCCAACTGCCTAGCGGGAGCGGCACCGGGGAGCTGTTTTTT

clone size: NA
V gene: TRBV10-3
J gene: TRBJ1-2
D gene: NA
CDR3 protein: CAISESEQRGGYTF
CDR3 DNA: TGTGCCATCAGTGAGTCAGAGCAGCGGGGTGGCTACACCTTC

clone size: NA
V gene: TRBV7-2
J gene: TRBJ2-3
D gene: NA
CDR3 protein: CASSLEWGQDTQYF
CDR3 DNA: TGTGCCAGCAGCTTAGAATGGGGCCAAGATACGCAGTATTTT

clone size: few
V gene: TRBV2
J gene: TRBJ1-2
D gene: NA
CDR3 protein: CASSVASGYTF
CDR3 DNA: TGTGCCAGCAGTGTTGCCAGTGGCTACACCTTC

clone size: few
V gene: TRBV10-3
J gene: TRBJ2-3
D gene: NA
CDR3 protein: CAISDQRGGGTDTQYF
CDR3 DNA: TGTGCCATCAGTGATCAAAGAGGTGGTGGTACAGATACGCAGTATTTT

clone size: NA
V gene: TRBV21-1
J gene: TRBJ2-7
D gene: NA
CDR3 protein: CASSSRREIGEQYF
CDR3 DNA: TGTGCCAGCAGTTCAAGACGGGAGATTGGCGAGCAGTACTTC

clone size: few
V gene: TRBV20-1
J gene: TRBJ1-5
D gene: TRBD1
CDR3 protein: CSASDTRQGGHQPQHF
CDR3 DNA: TGCAGTGCTAGCGATACGAGGCAGGGGGGACATCAGCCCCAGCATTTT

clone size: NA
V gene: TRBV3-1
J gene: TRBJ1-1
D gene: NA
CDR3 protein: CASSLEVDTEAFF
CDR3 DNA: TGTGCCAGCAGCCTCGAGGTCGACACTGAAGCTTTCTTT

clone size: once
V gene: TRBV12-3/TRBV12-4
J gene: TRBJ1-3
D gene: TRBD1
CDR3 protein: CAGQGGPSGNTIYF
CDR3 DNA: TGTGCCGGGCAGGGGGGACCCTCTGGAAACACCATATATTTT

clone size: NA
V gene: TRBV9
J gene: TRBJ2-3
D gene: TRBD2
CDR3 protein: CASSALSGGATDTQYF
CDR3 DNA: TGTGCCAGCAGCGCTCTTAGCGGGGGGGCCACAGATACGCAGTATTTT

clone size: few
V gene: TRBV2
J gene: TRBJ2-5
D gene: TRBD2
CDR3 protein: CASSPQLAGGETQYF
CDR3 DNA: TGTGCCAGCAGTCCGCAGCTAGCGGGAGGAGAGACCCAGTACTTC

clone size: few
V gene: TRBV20-1
J gene: TRBJ1-2
D gene: TRBD1
CDR3 protein: CSARRDRGREGYTF
CDR3 DNA: TGCAGTGCTAGAAGGGACAGGGGGCGCGAGGGCTACACCTTC

clone size: NA
V gene: TRBV7-9
J gene: TRBJ1-3
D gene: NA
CDR3 protein: CASSVLFGAHTIYF
CDR3 DNA: TGTGCCAGCAGCGTCCTATTCGGGGCGCACACCATATATTTT

clone size: few
V gene: TRBV19
J gene: TRBJ2-7
D gene: NA
CDR3 protein: CASSIGGLIAYEQYF
CDR3 DNA: TGTGCCAGTAGTATCGGGGGACTCATCGCCTACGAGCAGTACTTC

clone size: NA
V gene: TRBV5-1
J gene: TRBJ2-7
D gene: TRBD2
CDR3 protein: CASSLEGLVADEQYF
CDR3 DNA: TGCGCCAGCAGCCTGGAGGGACTAGTGGCCGACGAGCAGTACTTC

clone size: NA
V gene: TRBV20-1
J gene: TRBJ1-4
D gene: NA
CDR3 protein: CSARRGVGEKLFF
CDR3 DNA: TGCAGTGCTAGGAGGGGGGTCGGGGAAAAACTGTTTTTT

clone size: NA
V gene: TRBV11-3
J gene: TRBJ2-7
D gene: NA
CDR3 protein: CASSLAGFREQYF
CDR3 DNA: TGTGCCAGCAGCTTAGCGGGATTTCGTGAGCAGTACTTC

clone size: once
V gene: TRBV6-5
J gene: TRBJ1-3
D gene: TRBD1
CDR3 protein: CASSSTLQGNTIYF
CDR3 DNA: TGTGCCAGCAGTTCGACCTTACAGGGGAACACCATATATTTT

clone size: few
V gene: TRBV19
J gene: TRBJ1-6
D gene: NA
CDR3 protein: CASSIEGSLPLHF
CDR3 DNA: TGTGCCAGTAGTATAGAGGGCAGTTTACCCCTCCACTTT

clone size: once
V gene: TRBV5-6
J gene: TRBJ2-5
D gene: TRBD2
CDR3 protein: CASSLPLAGQETQYF
CDR3 DNA: TGTGCCAGCAGCTTACCCCTAGCGGGACAAGAGACCCAGTACTTC

clone size: few
V gene: TRBV27
J gene: TRBJ2-2
D gene: NA
CDR3 protein: CASSWTGVTGELFF
CDR3 DNA: TGTGCCAGCAGTTGGACGGGTGTCACCGGGGAGCTGTTTTTT

clone size: NA
V gene: TRBV11-3
J gene: TRBJ1-1
D gene: NA
CDR3 protein: CASVGGTEAFF
CDR3 DNA: TGTGCCAGCGTCGGGGGAACTGAAGCTTTCTTT